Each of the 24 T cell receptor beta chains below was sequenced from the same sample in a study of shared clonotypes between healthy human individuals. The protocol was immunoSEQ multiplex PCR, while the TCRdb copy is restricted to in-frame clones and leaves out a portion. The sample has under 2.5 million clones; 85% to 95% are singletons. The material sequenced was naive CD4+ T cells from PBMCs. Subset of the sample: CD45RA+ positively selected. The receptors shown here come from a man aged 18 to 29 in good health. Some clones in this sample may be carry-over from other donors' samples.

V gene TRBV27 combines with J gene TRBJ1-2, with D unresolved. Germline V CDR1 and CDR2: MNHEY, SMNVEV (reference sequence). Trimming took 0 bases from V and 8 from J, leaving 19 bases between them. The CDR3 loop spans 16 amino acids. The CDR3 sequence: CASSLSGSAAPWGYTF. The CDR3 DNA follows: TGTGCCAGCAGTTTATCAGGTTCGGCGGCCCCCTGGGGCTACACCTTC.

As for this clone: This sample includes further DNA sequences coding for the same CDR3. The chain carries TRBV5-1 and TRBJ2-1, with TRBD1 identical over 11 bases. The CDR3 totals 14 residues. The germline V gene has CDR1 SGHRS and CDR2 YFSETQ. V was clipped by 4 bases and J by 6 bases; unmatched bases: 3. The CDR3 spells CASSAGTGGNEQFF. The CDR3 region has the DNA TGCGCCAGCAGCGCGGGGACAGGGGGCAATGAGCAGTTCTTC.

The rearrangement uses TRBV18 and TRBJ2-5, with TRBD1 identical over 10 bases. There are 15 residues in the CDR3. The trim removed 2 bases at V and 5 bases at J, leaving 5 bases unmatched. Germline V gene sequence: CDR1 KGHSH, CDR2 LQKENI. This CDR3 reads CASSPGQGGGETQYF. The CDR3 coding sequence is TGTGCCAGCTCACCAGGACAGGGGGGCGGCGAGACCCAGTACTTC.

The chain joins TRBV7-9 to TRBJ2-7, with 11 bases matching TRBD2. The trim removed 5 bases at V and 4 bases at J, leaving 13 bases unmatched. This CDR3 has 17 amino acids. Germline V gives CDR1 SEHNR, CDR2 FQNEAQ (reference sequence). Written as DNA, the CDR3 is TGTGCCAGCAGCGCCCGACCGGGACTAGCGGCCGAATACGAGCAGTACTTC. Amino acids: CASSARPGLAAEYEQYF.

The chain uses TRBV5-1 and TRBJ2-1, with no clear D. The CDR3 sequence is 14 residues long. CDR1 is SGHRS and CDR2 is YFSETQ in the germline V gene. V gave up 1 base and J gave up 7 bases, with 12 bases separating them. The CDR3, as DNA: TGCGCCAGCAGCTTGTTTAAAGTGGATAATGAGCAGTTCTTC. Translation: CASSLFKVDNEQFF.

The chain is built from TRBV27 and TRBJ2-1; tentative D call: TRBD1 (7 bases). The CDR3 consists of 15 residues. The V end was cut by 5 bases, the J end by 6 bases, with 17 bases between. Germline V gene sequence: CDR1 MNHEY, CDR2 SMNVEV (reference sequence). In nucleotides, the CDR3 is TGTGCCAGCAGTAGCACAGGGGAGGTTCGCAATGAGCAGTTCTTC. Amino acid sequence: CASSSTGEVRNEQFF.

The CDR3 DNA follows: TGTGCCAGCAGTTTATGGGGACAGGTCCCCTACGAGCAGTACTTC. It codes for CASSLWGQVPYEQYF. V is TRBV28 and J is TRBJ2-7; TRBD1 matches at 8 bases. The CDR3 loop spans 15 amino acids. CDR1 MDHEN and CDR2 SYDVKM come from the germline V gene. V lost 0 bases and J lost 2; bases outside the gene matches: 3.

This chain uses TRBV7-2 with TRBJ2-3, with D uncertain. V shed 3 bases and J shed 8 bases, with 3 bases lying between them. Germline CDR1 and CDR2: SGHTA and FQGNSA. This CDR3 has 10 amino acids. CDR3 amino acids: CASSFITQYF. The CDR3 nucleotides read TGTGCCAGCAGCTTTATTACGCAGTATTTT.

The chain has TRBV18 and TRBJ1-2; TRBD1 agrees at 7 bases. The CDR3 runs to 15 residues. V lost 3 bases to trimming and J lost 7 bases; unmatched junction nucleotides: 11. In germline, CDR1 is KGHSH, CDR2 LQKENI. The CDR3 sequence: CASSPQTGREGGYTF. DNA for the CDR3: TGTGCCAGCTCACCCCAGACAGGGCGAGAGGGTGGCTACACCTTC.

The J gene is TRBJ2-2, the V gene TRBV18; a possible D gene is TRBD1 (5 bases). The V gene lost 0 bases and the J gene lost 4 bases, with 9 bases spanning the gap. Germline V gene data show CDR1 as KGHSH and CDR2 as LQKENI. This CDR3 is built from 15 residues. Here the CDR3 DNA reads TGTGCCAGCTCACCACCTAAAAGGGGCACCGGGGAGCTGTTTTTT. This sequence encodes CASSPPKRGTGELFF.

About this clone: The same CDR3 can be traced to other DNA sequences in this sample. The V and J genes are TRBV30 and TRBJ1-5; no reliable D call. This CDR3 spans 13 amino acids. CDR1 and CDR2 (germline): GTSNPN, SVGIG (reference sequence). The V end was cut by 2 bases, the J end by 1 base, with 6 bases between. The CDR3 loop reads CAWSLLSNQPQHF. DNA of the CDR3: TGTGCCTGGAGTTTATTGAGCAATCAGCCCCAGCATTTT.

The CDR3 is CASGLWGQGQETQYF. DNA for the CDR3: TGTGCTAGTGGTTTGTGGGGACAGGGACAAGAGACCCAGTACTTC. The gene calls are TRBV12-5 and TRBJ2-5; 9 bases align to TRBD1. V lost 2 bases to trimming and J lost 2 bases; unmatched junction nucleotides: 3. The CDR3 totals 15 residues. The germline V gene has CDR1 LGHNT and CDR2 FRNRAP.

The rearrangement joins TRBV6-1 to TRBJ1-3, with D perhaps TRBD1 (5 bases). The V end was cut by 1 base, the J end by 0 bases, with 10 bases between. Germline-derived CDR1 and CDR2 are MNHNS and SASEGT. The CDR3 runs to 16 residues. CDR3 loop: CASSEVMGGSGNTIYF. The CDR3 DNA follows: TGTGCCAGCAGTGAAGTTATGGGGGGCTCTGGAAACACCATATATTTT.

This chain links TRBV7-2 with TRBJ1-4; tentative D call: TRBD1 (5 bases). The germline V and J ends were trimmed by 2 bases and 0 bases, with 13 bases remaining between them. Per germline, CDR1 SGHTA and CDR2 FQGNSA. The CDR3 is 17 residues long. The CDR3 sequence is CASSLKGRGATNEKLFF. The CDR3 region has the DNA TGTGCCAGCAGCTTAAAGGGAAGGGGCGCAACTAATGAAAAACTGTTTTTT. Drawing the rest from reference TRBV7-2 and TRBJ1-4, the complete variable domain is GAGVSQSPSNKVTEKGKDVELRCDPISGHTALYWYRQSLGQGLEFLIYFQGNSAPDKSGLPSDRFSAERTGGSVSTLTIQRTQQEDSAVYLCASSLKGRGATNEKLFFGSGTQLSVL.

CDR3 nucleotides: TGTGCCAGCTCACCGCCCAGCGCCAATGAAAAACTGTTTTTT. Amino acid sequence: CASSPPSANEKLFF. V is TRBV18 and J is TRBJ1-4; D uncertain. Trimming took off 3 bases at V and 5 bases at J, with 10 bases between the two ends. Germline V gives CDR1 KGHSH, CDR2 LQKENI. This CDR3 comprises 14 residues. Supplemented by reference TRBV18 and TRBJ1-4, the full variable domain reads NAGVMQNPRHLVRRRGQEARLRCSPMKGHSHVYWYRQLPEEGLKFMVYLQKENIIDESGMPKERFSAEFPKEGPSILRIQQVVRGDSAAYFCASSPPSANEKLFFGSGTQLSVL.

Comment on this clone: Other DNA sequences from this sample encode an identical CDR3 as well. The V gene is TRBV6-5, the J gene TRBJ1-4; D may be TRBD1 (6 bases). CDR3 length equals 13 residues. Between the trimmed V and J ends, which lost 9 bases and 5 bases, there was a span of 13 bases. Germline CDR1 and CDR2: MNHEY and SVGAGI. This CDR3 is CASLDRRNEKLFF. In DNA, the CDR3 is TGTGCCAGTTTAGACAGGCGAAATGAAAAACTGTTTTTT.

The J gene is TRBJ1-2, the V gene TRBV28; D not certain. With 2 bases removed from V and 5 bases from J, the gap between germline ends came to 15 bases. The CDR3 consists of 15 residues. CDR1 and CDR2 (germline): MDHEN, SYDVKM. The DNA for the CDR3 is TGTGCCAGCAGTTTAATGTCGGGCAGAACTTATGGCTACACCTTC. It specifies CASSLMSGRTYGYTF.

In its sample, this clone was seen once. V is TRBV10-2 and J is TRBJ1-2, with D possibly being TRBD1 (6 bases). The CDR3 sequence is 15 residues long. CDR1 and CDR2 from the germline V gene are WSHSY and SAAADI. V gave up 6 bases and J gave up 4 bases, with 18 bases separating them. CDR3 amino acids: CASSPLRGYPYGYTF. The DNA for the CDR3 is TGCGCCAGCAGCCCCCTTAGGGGGTACCCCTATGGCTACACCTTC.

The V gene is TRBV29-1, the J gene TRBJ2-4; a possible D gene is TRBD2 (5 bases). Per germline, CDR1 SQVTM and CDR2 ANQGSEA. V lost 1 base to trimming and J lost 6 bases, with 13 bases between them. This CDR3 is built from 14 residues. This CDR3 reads CSVEGHAGGNIQYF. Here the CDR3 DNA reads TGCAGCGTTGAAGGGCATGCGGGCGGAAACATTCAGTACTTC.

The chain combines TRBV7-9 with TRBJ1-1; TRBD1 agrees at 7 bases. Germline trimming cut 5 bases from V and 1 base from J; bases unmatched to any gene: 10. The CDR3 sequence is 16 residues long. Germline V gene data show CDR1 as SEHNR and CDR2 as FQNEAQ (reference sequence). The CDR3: CASSANRGGGNTEAFF. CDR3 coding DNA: TGTGCCAGCAGCGCCAACAGGGGCGGGGGGAACACTGAAGCTTTCTTT.

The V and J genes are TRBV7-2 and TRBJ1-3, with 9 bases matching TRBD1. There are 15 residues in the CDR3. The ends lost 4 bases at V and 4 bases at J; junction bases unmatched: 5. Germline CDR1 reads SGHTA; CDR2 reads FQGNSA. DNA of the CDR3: TGTGCCAGCAGCTCATCCGGGACAGGGGGAAACACCATATATTTT. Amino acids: CASSSSGTGGNTIYF.

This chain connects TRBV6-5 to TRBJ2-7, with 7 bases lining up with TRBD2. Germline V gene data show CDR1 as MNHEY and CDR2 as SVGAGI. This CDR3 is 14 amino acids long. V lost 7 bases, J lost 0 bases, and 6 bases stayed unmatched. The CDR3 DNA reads TGTGCCAGCAACTCGGGGGAGGGCTCCTACGAGCAGTACTTC. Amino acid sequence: CASNSGEGSYEQYF.

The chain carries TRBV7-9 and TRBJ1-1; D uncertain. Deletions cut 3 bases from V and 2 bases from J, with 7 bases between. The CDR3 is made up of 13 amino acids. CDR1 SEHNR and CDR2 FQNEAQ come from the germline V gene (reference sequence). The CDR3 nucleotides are TGTGCCAGCAGCTTCCGCAGCAACACTGAAGCTTTCTTT. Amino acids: CASSFRSNTEAFF.

CDR3 region: CASSRSLAGGGYNEQFF. The CDR3 region has the DNA TGTGCCAGTAGTAGATCCCTTGCGGGGGGCGGGTACAATGAGCAGTTCTTC. This sequence joins TRBV19 and TRBJ2-1, with 8 bases identical to TRBD2. The V segment lost 4 bases and the J segment 4 bases; nucleotides outside the gene matches: 12. The CDR3 totals 17 residues. Germline loops: CDR1 LNHDA, CDR2 SQIVND (reference sequence).